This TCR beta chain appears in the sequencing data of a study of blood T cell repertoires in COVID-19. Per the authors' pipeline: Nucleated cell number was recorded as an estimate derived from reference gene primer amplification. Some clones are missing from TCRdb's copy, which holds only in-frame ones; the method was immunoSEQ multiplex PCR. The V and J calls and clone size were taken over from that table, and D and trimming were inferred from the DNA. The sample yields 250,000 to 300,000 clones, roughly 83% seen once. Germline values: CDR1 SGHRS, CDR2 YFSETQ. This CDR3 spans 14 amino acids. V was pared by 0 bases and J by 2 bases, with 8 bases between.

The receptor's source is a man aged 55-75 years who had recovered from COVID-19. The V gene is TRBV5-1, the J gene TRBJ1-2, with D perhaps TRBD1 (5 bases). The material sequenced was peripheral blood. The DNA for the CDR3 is TGCGCCAGCAGCTTGGAGGCAGGGAACTATGGCTACACCTTC. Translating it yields CASSLEAGNYGYTF.